This TCR beta chain emerged from a study of OX40 agonist ivuxolimab in advanced cancers. Clones were sequenced by immunoSEQ multiplex PCR, and TCRdb holds only the in-frame ones, with some missing. This table has around 68,000 clones, just over 85% appearing once. This CDR3 contains 13 residues. V was pared by 6 bases and J by 5 bases, with 13 bases between. CDR1 and CDR2 (germline): MDHEN, SYDVKM. The rearrangement links TRBV28 to TRBJ1-2; D is perhaps TRBD1 (5 bases). The clonotype originates from an adult with an advanced solid tumor such as melanoma, head and neck, liver or kidney cancer. The sample consisted of CD4+ or CD8+ T cells sorted from blood, taken in a trial of the OX40 agonist ivuxolimab. The CDR3: CASSPGRAYGYTF. CDR3 in DNA: TGTGCCAGCAGCCCGGGACGGGCATATGGCTACACCTTC.